These T cell receptor beta chains were read from a single sample in a study of blood T cell repertoires in COVID-19. The method was immunoSEQ multiplex PCR; TCRdb's version includes in-frame clones alone and lacks a portion of them. The profile covers some 90,000 clones, with about 85% appearing a single time and 4% to 5.5% taken by the ten largest. The sample comprised peripheral blood. The receptors shown here come from a man aged 60 to 69 with acute or convalescent COVID-19. The conserved cysteine and the conserved F or W are not part of the CDR3 here.

J | V | CDR3
TRBJ2-5 | TRBV25-1 | ASSEARVAQETQY
TRBJ2-3 | TRBV6-2/TRBV6-3 | ASSGSGGPYTDTQY
TRBJ1-2 | TRBV18 | ASSQNREGGYT
TRBJ1-5 | TRBV5-5 | ASSSGTGVLSNQPQH
TRBJ2-5 | TRBV5-6 | ASSRKTSGRSETQY
TRBJ1-6 | TRBV5-1 | ASSGDPGHGSPLH
TRBJ2-7 | TRBV5-4 | ASSSRTGGYEQY
TRBJ1-2 | TRBV6-4 | ASSDWWSDRSYGYT
TRBJ2-2 | TRBV2 | ASSETGTGELF
TRBJ1-6 | TRBV6-5 | ASSYGRPGKGSPLH
TRBJ2-7 | TRBV6-5 | ASSYGGGINEQY
TRBJ1-4 | TRBV25-1 | ASSEIGRGDEKLF
TRBJ2-7 | TRBV11-2 | ASSFTAGVSSGISYEQY
TRBJ1-6 | TRBV9 | ASSVGGQGLYNSPLH
TRBJ2-7 | TRBV28 | ASETLRGEQY
TRBJ2-3 | TRBV11-2 | ASSFQGDTQY
TRBJ1-5 | TRBV7-8 | ASSALTGSVNQPQH
TRBJ2-7 | TRBV27 | ASSVRGPPEEQY
TRBJ2-3 | TRBV19 | ASSIESGRGLPTQY
TRBJ1-1 | TRBV10-3 | AISESRVSNTEAF